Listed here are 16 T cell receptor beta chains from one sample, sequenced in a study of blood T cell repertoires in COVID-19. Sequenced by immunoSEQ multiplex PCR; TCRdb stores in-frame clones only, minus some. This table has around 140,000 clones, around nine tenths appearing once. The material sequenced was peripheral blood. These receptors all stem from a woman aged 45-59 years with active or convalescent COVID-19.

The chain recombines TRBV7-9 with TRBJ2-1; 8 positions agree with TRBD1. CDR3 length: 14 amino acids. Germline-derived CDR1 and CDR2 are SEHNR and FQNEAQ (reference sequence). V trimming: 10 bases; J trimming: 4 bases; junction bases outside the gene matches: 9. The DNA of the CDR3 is TGTGCCACCCAGGGACAGGTGTTTTACAATGAGCAGTTCTTC. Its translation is CATQGQVFYNEQFF.

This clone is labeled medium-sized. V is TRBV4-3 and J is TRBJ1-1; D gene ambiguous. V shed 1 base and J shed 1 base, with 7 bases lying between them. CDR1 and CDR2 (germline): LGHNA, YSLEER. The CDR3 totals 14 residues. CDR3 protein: CASSQVRGNTEAFF. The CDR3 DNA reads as TGCGCCAGCAGCCAAGTAAGAGGGAACACTGAAGCTTTCTTT.

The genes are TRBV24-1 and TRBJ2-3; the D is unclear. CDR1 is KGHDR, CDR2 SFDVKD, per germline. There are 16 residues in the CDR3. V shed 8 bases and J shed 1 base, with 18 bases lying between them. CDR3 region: CATTLRSSSCTDTQYF. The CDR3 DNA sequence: TGTGCCACCACCCTCCGATCTTCAAGCTGCACAGATACGCAGTATTTT.

The CDR3 is CASSQFFRVRQKRELTKNIQYF. In DNA, the CDR3 is TGCGCCAGCAGTCAATTTTTTCGGGTCCGGCAGAAAAGGGAGCTGACCAAAAACATTCAGTACTTC. The genes are TRBV23-1 and TRBJ2-4; tentative D call: TRBD2 (5 bases). TRBV23-1 is an ORF for which the function is uncertain. The length of the CDR3 is 22 residues. Trimming stripped 1 base from V and 2 bases from J, with 30 bases between.

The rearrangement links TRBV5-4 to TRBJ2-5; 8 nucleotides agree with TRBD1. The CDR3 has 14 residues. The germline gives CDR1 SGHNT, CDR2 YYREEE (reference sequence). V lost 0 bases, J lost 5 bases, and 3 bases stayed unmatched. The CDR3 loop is CASSLGTGRETQYF. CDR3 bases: TGTGCCAGCAGCTTGGGGACAGGGAGGGAGACCCAGTACTTC.

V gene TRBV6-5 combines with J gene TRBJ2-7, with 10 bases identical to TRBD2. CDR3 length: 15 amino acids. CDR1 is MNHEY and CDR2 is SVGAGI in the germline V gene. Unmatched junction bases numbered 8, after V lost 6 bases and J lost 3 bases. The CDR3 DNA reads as TGTGCCAGCAGCCCGCCCTCTAGCGGGAGCTACGAGCAGTACTTC. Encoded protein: CASSPPSSGSYEQYF.

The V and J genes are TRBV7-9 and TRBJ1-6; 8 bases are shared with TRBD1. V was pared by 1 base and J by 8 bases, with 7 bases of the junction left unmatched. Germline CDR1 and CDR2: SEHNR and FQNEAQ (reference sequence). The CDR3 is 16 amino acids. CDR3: CASSLDGQGDYSPLHF. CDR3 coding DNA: TGTGCCAGCAGCTTAGATGGACAGGGTGATTATTCACCCCTCCACTTT.

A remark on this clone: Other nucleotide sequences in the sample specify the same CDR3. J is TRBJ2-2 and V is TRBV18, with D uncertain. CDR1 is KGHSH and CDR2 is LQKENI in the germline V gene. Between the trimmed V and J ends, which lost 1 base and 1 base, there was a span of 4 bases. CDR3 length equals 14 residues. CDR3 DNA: TGTGCCAGCTCACCACGCGGGAACACCGGGGAGCTGTTTTTT. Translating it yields CASSPRGNTGELFF. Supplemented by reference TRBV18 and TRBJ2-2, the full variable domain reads NAGVMQNPRHLVRRRGQEARLRCSPMKGHSHVYWYRQLPEEGLKFMVYLQKENIIDESGMPKERFSAEFPKEGPSILRIQQVVRGDSAAYFCASSPRGNTGELFFGEGSRLTVL.

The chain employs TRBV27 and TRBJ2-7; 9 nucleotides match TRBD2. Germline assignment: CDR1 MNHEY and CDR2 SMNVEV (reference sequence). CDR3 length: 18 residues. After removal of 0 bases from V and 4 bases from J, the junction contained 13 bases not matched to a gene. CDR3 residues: CASSLSGGGSGSLYEQYF. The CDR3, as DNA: TGTGCCAGCAGTTTATCGGGGGGGGGTAGCGGGAGCCTTTACGAGCAGTACTTC.

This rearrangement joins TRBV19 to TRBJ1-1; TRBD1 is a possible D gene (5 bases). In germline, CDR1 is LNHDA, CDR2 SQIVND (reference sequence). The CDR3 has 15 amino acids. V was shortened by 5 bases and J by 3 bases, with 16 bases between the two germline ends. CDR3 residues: CASSSPGVLDTEAFF. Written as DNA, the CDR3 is TGTGCCAGTAGTTCACCGGGGGTTTTGGACACTGAAGCTTTCTTT.

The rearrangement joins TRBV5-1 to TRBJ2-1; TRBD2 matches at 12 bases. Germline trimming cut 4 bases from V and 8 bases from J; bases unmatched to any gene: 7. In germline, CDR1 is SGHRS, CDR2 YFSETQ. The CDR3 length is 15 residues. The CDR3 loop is CASSPGLAGGDEQFF. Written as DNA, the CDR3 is TGCGCCAGCAGCCCGGGACTAGCGGGTGGCGATGAGCAGTTCTTC.

CDR3 amino acids: CASTPHRDEQFF. The CDR3 coding sequence is TGTGCCAGCACTCCGCATCGGGATGAGCAGTTCTTC. The V and J genes are TRBV12-3 or TRBV12-4 and TRBJ2-1; D is ambiguous. V lost 7 bases and J lost 8, with 12 bases in between. The CDR3 is made up of 12 amino acids.

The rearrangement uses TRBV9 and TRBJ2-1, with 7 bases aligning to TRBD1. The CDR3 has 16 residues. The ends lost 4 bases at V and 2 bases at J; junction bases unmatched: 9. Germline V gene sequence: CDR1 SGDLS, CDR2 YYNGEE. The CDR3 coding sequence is TGTGCCAGCAGCCCAAGTCCCGGGACAGCCTACAATGAGCAGTTCTTC. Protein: CASSPSPGTAYNEQFF.

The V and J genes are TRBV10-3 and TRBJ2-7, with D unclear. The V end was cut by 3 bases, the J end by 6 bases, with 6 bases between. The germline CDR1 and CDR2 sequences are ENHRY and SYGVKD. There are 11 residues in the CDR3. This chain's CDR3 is CAISDDSEQYF. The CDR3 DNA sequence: TGTGCCATCAGTGACGATAGCGAGCAGTACTTC.

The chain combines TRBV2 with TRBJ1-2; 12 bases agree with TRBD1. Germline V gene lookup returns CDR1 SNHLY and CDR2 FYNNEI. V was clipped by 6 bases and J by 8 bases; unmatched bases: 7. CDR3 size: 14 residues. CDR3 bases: TGTGCCAGCAGCCTCCGGGACAGGGGGCGCGGCTACACCTTC. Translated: CASSLRDRGRGYTF.

The DNA for the CDR3 is TGTGCCAGCAGTAGCACGGACACACTAAATTCACCCCTCCACTTT. Its protein product is CASSSTDTLNSPLHF. The V gene is TRBV6-6, the J gene TRBJ1-6, with D possibly being TRBD1 (5 bases). The CDR3 sequence is 15 residues long. The V and J ends lost 5 bases and 7 bases respectively, with 15 bases between them. Germline lookup yields CDR1 MNHNY and CDR2 SVGAGI (reference sequence).